This TCR beta chain was documented in a study of OX40 agonist ivuxolimab in advanced cancers. Study background: Patients were treated with intravenous ivuxolimab, dosed at 0.01 to 10 mg/kg and infused every 2 weeks. A male proportion of over 75% was recorded, with mean age about 62 years and range roughly 23 to 79. Regarding the study as a whole: Blood T cells, both CD4+ and CD8+, expanded clonally by week 6 at 0.1 to 3.0 mg/kg. The mean number of expanded clones was higher in CD8+ T cells than in CD4+.

This CDR3 has 10 residues. This clone was picked up a small number of times. What it binds is not known. Profiled with immunoSEQ multiplex PCR; TCRdb holds only in-frame clones, not every one. The profile shows about 6,700 clones, about 95% of them singletons. The specimen comprised CD4+ or CD8+ T cells sorted from blood, sampled in a trial of the OX40 agonist ivuxolimab. The rearrangement uses TRBV21-1 and TRBJ2-7; the DNA was not compared with TRBD2, the D call given in the table. TRBV21-1 is a known pseudogene. The receptor comes from an adult with an advanced solid tumor such as melanoma, head and neck, liver or kidney cancer. The CDR3 DNA sequence: TGTGCCAGCAGCAAGAGAAAGCAGTACTTC. Protein sequence: CASSKRKQYF.